The present entry profiles one T cell receptor beta chain with its context. Its antigen is undetermined. TCRdb passed the 5' RACE reads through MiXCR, listing each CDR3 protein once. Among 300,000 to 400,000 distinct CDR3 sequences, under 15% were seen once, and the ten largest hold about a fifth. This entry comes from a study of T-cell memory formation after mild COVID-19. Study-level information: Among the donors, TCR clusters were largely specific to each donor. Study-level findings and limits: Some SARS-CoV-2-responding clones were already detected in memory before infection.

Sequenced material: PBMCs or a T cell subset sorted from them (not recorded which). The TCR originated in a young man who had mild COVID-19 (a few samples of this study predate the infection). Cell type and time point are not known.

This chain's CDR3 is CASSFGQRNEQFF. CDR3 in DNA: TGTGCCAGTAGTTTCGGACAGCGCAATGAGCAGTTCTTC. The V gene is TRBV19, the J gene TRBJ2-1, with D possibly TRBD1 on 6 matching bases. Per the germline V gene, CDR1 is LNHDA and CDR2 is SQIVND (reference sequence). The V end lost 5 bases, the J end lost 6 bases, and 11 bases lay between the germline ends. This CDR3 has 13 residues.